This entry describes one T cell receptor (beta chain). No antigen is known for it. TCRdb re-called the 5' RACE reads through MiXCR, storing one row per CDR3 protein. The sample lists roughly 540,000 distinct CDR3 sequences, less than 25% occurring once. This entry belongs to a study of identical twins. The V end was cut by 7 bases, the J end by 4 bases, with 13 bases between. CDR1 and CDR2 (germline): SGHRS, YFSETQ. The CDR3 totals 13 residues. Notes on the study in general: Cross-sectional statistics underpinned the conclusions; the same donors were not followed.

The sample also formed part of further work on T cells expressing NK-cell markers. That publication notes: Repertoire data for TCR beta were derived from sorted T cells (CD3+CD56+NKG2C+, CD3+CD56+NKG2C- and CD3+CD56-NKG2C+). One of eight sequenced donors was HCMV-seronegative; the other seven were seropositive.

The chain is built from TRBV5-1 and TRBJ2-3; maybe TRBD1 (6 bases). Material: CD4+ T cells sorted from blood. The origin of this receptor is a woman under 30 in good health. The CDR3 region has the DNA TGCGCCAGCGGGAGTGAGGGGGCAGATACGCAGTATTTT. Protein product: CASGSEGADTQYF.